This T cell receptor (beta chain) came from a study of OX40 agonist ivuxolimab in advanced cancers. Generated by immunoSEQ multiplex PCR, the TCRdb table keeps only in-frame clones and is missing some. This table has roughly 74,000 clones, approximately 95% appearing once. The CDR3 has 17 amino acids. Germline lookup yields CDR1 SGHVS and CDR2 FNYEAQ. Trimming removed 6 bases from V and 0 bases from J, with 18 bases in between. The rearrangement uses TRBV7-6 and TRBJ2-1, with D unresolved. The source was CD4+ or CD8+ T cells sorted from blood, collected in a trial of the OX40 agonist ivuxolimab. The source is an adult with an advanced solid tumor such as melanoma, head and neck, liver or kidney cancer. The CDR3 sequence is CASSSMAPGPSYNEQFF. The CDR3 nucleotides read TGTGCCAGCAGTTCCATGGCCCCCGGCCCCTCCTACAATGAGCAGTTCTTC.